The present T cell receptor (beta chain) was sequenced within a study of T-cell reconstitution after alpha-beta-depleted transplantation in children. The CDR3 extends over 14 amino acids. Germline trimming cut 7 bases from V and 9 bases from J; bases unmatched to any gene: 9. TCRbeta library preparation incorporated unique molecular identifiers. A single record per CDR3 protein comes from TCRdb applying MiXCR to the PCR reads. The table has around 960,000 distinct CDR3 sequences, about 31% seen once; the top ten hold 28%. This clonotype showed up many times. The material sequenced was PBMCs, mostly from graft donor cells, taken 360 days after TCRalphabeta/CD19-depleted stem cell transplant. The receptor was derived from a boy younger than two who had a stem cell transplant for SCID, so the T cells may come from the graft donor. The rearrangement uses TRBV12-3 or TRBV12-4 and TRBJ1-6; TRBD1 aligns across 7 bases. The CDR3 protein is CASTAGQLLSPLHF. The CDR3 DNA sequence: TGTGCCAGCACCGCGGGACAGCTTCTTTCACCCCTCCACTTT.